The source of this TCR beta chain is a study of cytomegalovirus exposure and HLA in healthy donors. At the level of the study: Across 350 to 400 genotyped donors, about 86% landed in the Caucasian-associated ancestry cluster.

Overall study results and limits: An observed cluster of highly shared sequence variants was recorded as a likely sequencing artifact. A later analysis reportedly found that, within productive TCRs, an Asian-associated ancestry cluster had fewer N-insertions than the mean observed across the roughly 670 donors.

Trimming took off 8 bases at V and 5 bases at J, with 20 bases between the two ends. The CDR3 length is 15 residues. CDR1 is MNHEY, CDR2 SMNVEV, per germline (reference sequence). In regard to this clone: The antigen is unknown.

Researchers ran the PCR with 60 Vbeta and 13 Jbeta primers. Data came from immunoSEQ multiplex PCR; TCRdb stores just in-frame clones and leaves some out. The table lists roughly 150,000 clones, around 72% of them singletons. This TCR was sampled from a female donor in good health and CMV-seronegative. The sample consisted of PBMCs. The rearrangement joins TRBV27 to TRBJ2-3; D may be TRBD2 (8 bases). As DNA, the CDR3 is TGTGCCAGCCGGGAGGGGGCGGGACCATTAGATACGCAGTATTTT. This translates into CASREGAGPLDTQYF.